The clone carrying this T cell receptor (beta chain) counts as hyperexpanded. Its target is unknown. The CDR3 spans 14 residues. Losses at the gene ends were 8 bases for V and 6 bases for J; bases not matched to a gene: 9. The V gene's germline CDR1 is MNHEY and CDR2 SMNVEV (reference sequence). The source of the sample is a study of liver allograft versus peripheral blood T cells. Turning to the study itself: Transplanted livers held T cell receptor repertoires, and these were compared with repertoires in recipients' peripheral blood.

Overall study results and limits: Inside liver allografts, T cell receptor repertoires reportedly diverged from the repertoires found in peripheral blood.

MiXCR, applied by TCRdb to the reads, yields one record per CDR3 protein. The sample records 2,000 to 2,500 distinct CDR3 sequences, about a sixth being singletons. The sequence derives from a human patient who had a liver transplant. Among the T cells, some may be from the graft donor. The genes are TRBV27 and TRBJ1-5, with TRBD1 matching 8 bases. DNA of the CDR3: TGTGCCAGCCAAAGTTCGACAGGGGCTCAGCCCCAGCATTTT. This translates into CASQSSTGAQPQHF.